This TCR beta chain emerged from a study of blood T cell repertoires in COVID-19. The overall study: Researchers got acute and convalescent COVID-19 samples from the United States, Italy and Spain.

In the authors' methods: Estimated nucleated cell counts came from reference gene primer amplification. The table came from immunoSEQ multiplex PCR; TCRdb's copy has only in-frame clones and leaves some out. V and J calls and clone size are those listed in that table; D and trimming were worked out from the DNA. Of approximately 440,000 clones listed, around 90% are singletons. The V and J ends lost 3 bases and 0 bases respectively, with 11 bases between them. From germline, CDR1 is KGHSH and CDR2 LQKENI. There are 15 residues in the CDR3. This rearrangement joins TRBV18 to TRBJ1-1; TRBD1 might be the D (5 bases). This sequence was found in a woman in her late teens or twenties who had recovered from COVID-19. Sequencing used PBMCs or T cells enriched from blood (not recorded which). The CDR3 DNA follows: TGTGCCAGCTCACCGGGGCTACCGGTGAACACTGAAGCTTTCTTT. Its translation is CASSPGLPVNTEAFF.